The rows below give T cell receptor beta chains drawn from one sample of a study of Graves' ophthalmopathy and Graves' hyperthyroidism. Each CDR3 protein gets one entry after TCRdb re-called the multiplex PCR reads with MiXCR. The table lists about 640,000 distinct CDR3 sequences, about 40% of them singletons, with 3.3% in the top ten. The sample comprised peripheral blood. Receptors were obtained from an adult man with Graves' ophthalmopathy. CDR3s include the opening cysteine and the closing phenylalanine or tryptophan. D genes are given only for firm matches. Not every row has a clone size; where given, it reads once, few, many or a size class.

TRBD2 TRBJ2-5 few TRBV29-1 CSVEGLAGGQETQYF TGCAGCGTTGAGGGACTAGCGGGAGGGCAAGAGACCCAGTACTTC
- TRBJ2-3 - TRBV29-1 CSVVVQGRTDTQYF TGCAGCGTTGTGGTACAGGGGAGGACAGATACGCAGTATTTT
TRBD2 TRBJ2-7 many TRBV2 CASRGGTSWFHEQYF TGTGCCAGCAGGGGCGGGACTAGCTGGTTCCACGAGCAGTACTTC
TRBD1 TRBJ2-7 many TRBV2 CASRRETGSYEQYF TGTGCCAGCAGGAGGGAGACAGGGTCCTACGAGCAGTACTTC
- TRBJ1-1 many TRBV7-2 CASSLGGRVNTEAFF TGTGCCAGCAGCTTAGGAGGCAGGGTGAACACTGAAGCTTTCTTT
TRBD2 TRBJ2-5 few TRBV20-1 CSAYSTSSYRRTQETQYF TGCAGTGCTTACTCGACTAGCTCCTACCGCCGTACACAAGAGACCCAGTACTTC
TRBD1 TRBJ2-5 many TRBV25-1 CASSGGQGPYRATQYF TGTGCCAGCAGTGGGGGACAGGGCCCCTACCGGGCGACCCAGTACTTC
TRBD1 TRBJ1-4 - TRBV15 CATSRMTGGDEKLFF TGTGCCACCAGCAGGATGACAGGGGGAGATGAAAAACTGTTTTTT
- TRBJ2-5 few TRBV7-6 CASSLGHLIETQYF TGTGCCAGCAGCCTGGGACACTTGATCGAGACCCAGTACTTC
TRBD1 TRBJ1-3 many TRBV7-9 CASSLGGTVSGNTIYF TGTGCCAGCAGCTTAGGGGGGACAGTCTCTGGAAACACCATATATTTT
- TRBJ2-5 once TRBV20-1 CSARASGIQETQYF TGCAGTGCTAGAGCGTCAGGGATTCAAGAGACCCAGTACTTC
- TRBJ1-2 many TRBV5-1 CASSLEGVNYGYTF TGCGCCAGCAGCTTGGAGGGCGTGAACTATGGCTACACCTTC
- TRBJ2-5 - TRBV29-1 CSPTGRETQYF TGCAGCCCGACAGGGAGGGAGACCCAGTACTTC
- TRBJ2-5 - TRBV29-1 CSGGAETQYF TGCAGCGGGGGGGCGGAGACCCAGTACTTC
TRBD1 TRBJ1-6 many TRBV20-1 CSAPDREKSPLHF TGCAGTGCTCCCGACAGGGAGAAATCACCCCTCCACTTT
- TRBJ1-1 once TRBV29-1 CSVEGGSEAFF TGCAGCGTTGAGGGGGGCAGCGAAGCTTTCTTT
- TRBJ1-5 - TRBV20-1 CSARSKGRYMGPQHF TGCAGTGCTAGGTCAAAGGGGCGCTATATGGGACCCCAGCATTTT
- TRBJ2-2 few TRBV7-9 CASSPLGGYGGELFF TGTGCCAGCAGCCCCCTTGGGGGCTATGGCGGGGAGCTGTTTTTT
- TRBJ2-5 - TRBV10-3 CASRLGGTNETQYF TGTGCCAGCAGGTTAGGAGGGACAAATGAGACCCAGTACTTC
- TRBJ2-7 many TRBV7-2 CASSSRWQGYEQYF TGTGCCAGCAGCTCCCGGTGGCAGGGCTACGAGCAGTACTTC
TRBD1 TRBJ1-1 - TRBV9 CASSQVGRTGILNTEAFF TGTGCCAGCAGCCAAGTGGGTCGGACAGGAATTTTGAACACTGAAGCTTTCTTT
- TRBJ1-1 many TRBV9 CASRSGLDTEAFF TGTGCCAGCAGATCCGGGTTGGACACTGAAGCTTTCTTT
- TRBJ1-5 - TRBV5-8 CASSLVPGEVNQPQHF TGTGCCAGCAGCTTGGTCCCGGGGGAAGTCAATCAGCCCCAGCATTTT
TRBD1 TRBJ2-5 few TRBV6-5 CASSRGQGWTQYF TGTGCCAGCAGTCGTGGACAGGGTTGGACCCAGTACTTC
- TRBJ1-1 few TRBV3-1 CASWMRGNTEAFF TGTGCCAGCTGGATGCGGGGGAACACTGAAGCTTTCTTT
- TRBJ1-6 many TRBV27 CASSLEGTYNSPLHF TGTGCCAGCAGTTTGGAGGGGACCTATAATTCACCCCTCCACTTT
- TRBJ2-7 few TRBV24-1 CATSDLGEQYF TGTGCCACCAGTGACCTGGGAGAGCAGTACTTC
TRBD1 TRBJ2-2 many TRBV2 CASKGQGPTGELFF TGTGCCAGCAAGGGACAGGGGCCAACCGGGGAGCTGTTTTTT
- TRBJ1-5 many TRBV6-1 CASGGRSNQPQHF TGTGCCAGTGGGGGGAGGAGCAATCAGCCCCAGCATTTT
TRBD1 TRBJ2-5 - TRBV15 CATSAQGDQETQYF TGTGCCACCAGCGCGCAGGGGGACCAAGAGACCCAGTACTTC
- TRBJ2-1 - TRBV10-3 CAISESPPGEQFF TGTGCCATCAGTGAGTCGCCCCCGGGTGAGCAGTTCTTC
TRBD1 TRBJ1-4 - TRBV5-1 CASTSSGDRPKEKLFF TGCGCCAGCACAAGTTCGGGGGACAGGCCAAAAGAAAAACTGTTTTTT
- TRBJ1-4 few TRBV20-1 CSARDGAGAENEKLFF TGCAGTGCTAGAGACGGGGCGGGGGCTGAGAATGAAAAACTGTTTTTT
- TRBJ1-5 - TRBV9 CASSPLSGRPQHF TGTGCCAGCAGCCCTCTCTCGGGACGGCCCCAGCATTTT
TRBD1 TRBJ2-7 - TRBV5-5 CASSLSQGVTYEQYF TGTGCCAGCAGCTTGTCCCAGGGGGTCACCTACGAGCAGTACTTC
- TRBJ1-5 many TRBV12-3/TRBV12-4 CASILLRQHNQPQHF TGTGCCAGCATCCTCCTCAGACAGCACAATCAGCCCCAGCATTTT
- TRBJ2-5 once TRBV10-3 CASSPDGGPGETQYF TGTGCCAGCTCACCAGATGGCGGACCGGGGGAGACCCAGTACTTC
- TRBJ1-3 - TRBV10-3 CAATPGDASHQETIYF TGTGCCGCCACGCCCGGGGACGCCAGTCACCAAGAGACCATATATTTT
- TRBJ1-1 many TRBV20-1 CSAWAVIDTEAFF TGCAGTGCTTGGGCAGTGATCGACACTGAAGCTTTCTTT
TRBD1 TRBJ2-7 many TRBV20-1 CSARRQGAIDEQYF TGCAGTGCTAGGCGACAGGGGGCGATCGACGAGCAGTACTTC
TRBD2 TRBJ2-7 few TRBV7-2 CASSQDNEAGGLEQYF TGTGCCAGCAGCCAAGATAATGAAGCGGGGGGGCTGGAGCAGTACTTC
TRBD2 TRBJ2-2 - TRBV7-3 CASSPGGLGVSRELFF TGTGCCAGCAGCCCGGGGGGACTAGGGGTGTCCCGGGAGCTGTTTTTT
- TRBJ2-7 - TRBV11-3 CASSLYPGPYEQYF TGTGCCAGCAGCTTATACCCGGGACCCTACGAGCAGTACTTC
- TRBJ2-2 few TRBV5-1 CASSLEGLATTGELFF TGCGCCAGCAGCTTGGAGGGGCTAGCAACCACCGGGGAGCTGTTTTTT
TRBD1 TRBJ1-2 many TRBV19 CASNAPGTAYGYTF TGTGCCAGTAATGCCCCAGGGACAGCCTATGGCTACACCTTC
TRBD1 TRBJ2-7 many TRBV7-8 CASSLEQGASEQYF TGTGCCAGCAGCTTAGAACAGGGGGCAAGCGAGCAGTACTTC
TRBD1 TRBJ2-5 many TRBV29-1 CSVGAGGKGETQYF TGCAGCGTTGGGGCAGGGGGCAAGGGAGAGACCCAGTACTTC
- TRBJ1-1 many TRBV29-1 CSARGGVNTEAFF TGCAGCGCCAGGGGAGGGGTGAACACTGAAGCTTTCTTT
TRBD1 TRBJ1-5 - TRBV20-1 CSARATGGQETQHF TGCAGTGCTAGAGCCACAGGGGGCCAAGAGACCCAGCATTTT
- TRBJ2-5 few TRBV5-1 CASSDASGQETQYF TGCGCCAGCAGCGACGCCTCGGGTCAAGAGACCCAGTACTTC
TRBD1 TRBJ1-5 - TRBV29-1 CSLGQGASQPQHF TGCAGCTTAGGACAGGGGGCAAGTCAGCCCCAGCATTTT
TRBD1 TRBJ1-4 - TRBV7-9 CASSRSDRGIVGEKLFF TGCGCCAGCAGCCGGTCCGACAGGGGGATCGTTGGGGAAAAACTGTTTTTT
- TRBJ1-2 - TRBV6-6 CASSDQPGLSGYGYTF TGTGCCAGCAGTGACCAGCCAGGGCTGTCGGGCTATGGCTACACCTTC
- TRBJ1-1 few TRBV20-1 CSASRLLNTEAFF TGCAGTGCTAGTAGACTCCTGAACACTGAAGCTTTCTTT
TRBD1 TRBJ1-2 once TRBV29-1 CSVRTGEAYGYTF TGCAGCGTCAGGACAGGGGAAGCCTATGGCTACACCTTC
- TRBJ2-3 few TRBV15 CATSRDGHPSTDTQYF TGTGCCACCAGCAGAGATGGGCACCCCAGCACAGATACGCAGTATTTT
- TRBJ2-7 - TRBV4-2 CASSQDWHSREGQYF TGTGCCAGCAGCCAAGACTGGCACTCCAGGGAAGGGCAGTACTTC
- TRBJ1-1 many TRBV6-6 CASSSQTGNTEAFF TGTGCCAGCAGTTCCCAAACAGGGAACACTGAAGCTTTCTTT